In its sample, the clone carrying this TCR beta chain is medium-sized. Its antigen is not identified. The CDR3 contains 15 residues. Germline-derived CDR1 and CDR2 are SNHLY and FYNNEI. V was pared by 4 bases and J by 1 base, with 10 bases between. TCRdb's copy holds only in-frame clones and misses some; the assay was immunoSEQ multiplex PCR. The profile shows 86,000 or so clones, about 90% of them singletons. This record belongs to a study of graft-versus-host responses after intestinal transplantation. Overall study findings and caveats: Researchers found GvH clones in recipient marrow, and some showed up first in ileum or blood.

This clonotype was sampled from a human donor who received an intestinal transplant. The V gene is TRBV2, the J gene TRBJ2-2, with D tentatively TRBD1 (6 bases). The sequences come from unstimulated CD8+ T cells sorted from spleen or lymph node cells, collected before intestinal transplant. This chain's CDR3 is CASSAGTKNTGELFF. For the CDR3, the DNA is TGTGCCAGCAGTGCGGGGACAAAGAACACCGGGGAGCTGTTTTTT. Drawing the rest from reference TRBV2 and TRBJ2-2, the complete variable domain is EPEVTQTPSHQVTQMGQEVILRCVPISNHLYFYWYRQILGQKVEFLVSFYNNEISEKSEIFDDQFSVERPDGSNFTLKIRSTKLEDSAMYFCASSAGTKNTGELFFGEGSRLTVL.